This is a list of T cell receptor beta chains from one sample in a study of cytomegalovirus exposure and HLA in healthy donors. Profiled with immunoSEQ multiplex PCR; TCRdb holds only in-frame clones, not every one. The sample has about 120,000 clones; 75% to 90% are singletons. The source material was PBMCs. The receptors shown here come from a man aged 25 to 40 in good health and CMV-seronegative. Both conserved end residues are part of each CDR3. The D gene is left open where the match is weak. Where a row states a size, it is once, few, many or the class of an expanded clone; other rows omit it.

J gene,clone size,D gene,V gene,CDR3 DNA,CDR3 protein
TRBJ2-5,NA,NA,TRBV6-6,TGTGCCAGCAGCCCCGCGGGGTCCCCGCGAGAGACCCAGTACTTC,CASSPAGSPRETQYF
TRBJ2-1,NA,TRBD2,TRBV7-2,TGTGCCAGCAGCCCTCCGGGACTAGCGGGCGGTTTCTTC,CASSPPGLAGGFF
TRBJ1-1,NA,NA,TRBV19,TGTGCCAGTAGTCGGGGTTTGTACACTGAAGCTTTCTTT,CASSRGLYTEAFF
TRBJ2-4,NA,NA,TRBV28,TGTGCCAGCAGTTTATTGTGGCAGGTTGGGACACTAGCCAAAAACATTCAGTACTTC,CASSLLWQVGTLAKNIQYF
TRBJ2-7,NA,TRBD2,TRBV18,TGTGCCAGCTCACCATTAGCGGGGGGCCGTTCAAGCTCCTACGAGCAGTACTTC,CASSPLAGGRSSSYEQYF
TRBJ2-3,NA,TRBD2,TRBV7-9,TGTGCCAGCAGCTCCGGGACTAGCGGGGGGGCAGATACGCAGTATTTT,CASSSGTSGGADTQYF
TRBJ1-6,NA,NA,TRBV27,TGTGCCAGCAGTTTTGGGCGCTCCTATAATTCACCCCTCCACTTT,CASSFGRSYNSPLHF
TRBJ1-2,NA,TRBD1,TRBV5-1,TGCGCCAGCAGCTGGACAGGCAATAGTGGCTACACCTTC,CASSWTGNSGYTF
TRBJ2-2,NA,TRBD2,TRBV7-2,TGTGCCAGCAGCTCTTCTCTAGCGGGGGTTTGGGCCGGGGAGCTGTTTTTT,CASSSSLAGVWAGELFF
TRBJ2-4,NA,NA,TRBV28,TGTGCCAGCAGTTTATGGGGGGCGGACATTCAGTACTTC,CASSLWGADIQYF
TRBJ1-1,NA,NA,TRBV19,TGTGCCAGTAGTGTCTCCGGGTCTAACACTGAAGCTTTCTTT,CASSVSGSNTEAFF
TRBJ1-5,NA,NA,TRBV7-9,TGTGCCAGCAGCTTAGGAGGGTTAAATCAGCCCCAGCATTTT,CASSLGGLNQPQHF
TRBJ2-2,NA,TRBD1,TRBV11-2,TGTGCCAGCAGCGACCCTGGGGGACAGCGCACCGGGGAGCTGTTTTTT,CASSDPGGQRTGELFF
TRBJ2-6,NA,TRBD1,TRBV28,TGTGCCAGCAGTTTAAGATGGGGACAGGGGTCCGGGGCCAACGTCCTGACTTTC,CASSLRWGQGSGANVLTF
TRBJ2-3,NA,TRBD2,TRBV7-8,TGTGCCAGCACCTCGGGGGGGTACACAGATACGCAGTATTTT,CASTSGGYTDTQYF
TRBJ2-7,NA,NA,TRBV27,TGTGCCAGCAGTCTCACGGGACACCTCTCCTACGAGCAGTACTTC,CASSLTGHLSYEQYF
TRBJ1-3,NA,NA,TRBV29-1,TGCAGCTTCAGGGGTTCTGGAAACACCATATATTTT,CSFRGSGNTIYF
TRBJ1-1,NA,NA,TRBV29-1,TGCAGCGTCTTAACTGAAAAGGGGCGGAACACTGAAGCTTTCTTT,CSVLTEKGRNTEAFF
TRBJ2-1,NA,TRBD2,TRBV5-6,TGTGCCAGCAGCTTGGGCCGGGGGGGCTCACCCTCCTACAATGAGCAGTTCTTC,CASSLGRGGSPSYNEQFF
TRBJ2-1,NA,TRBD2,TRBV7-2,TGTGCCAGCAGCTTAACGAGGACTAGCGGGGGAACTAATGAGCAGTTCTTC,CASSLTRTSGGTNEQFF
TRBJ2-1,NA,TRBD2,TRBV19,TGTGCCAGTAGTGCGCGGGGGGGAGTTTTCAACAATGAGCAGTTCTTC,CASSARGGVFNNEQFF
TRBJ1-5,NA,TRBD1,TRBV23-1,TGCGCCAGCTCCGGGACAGGGGCTGGGAGCAATCAGCCCCAGCATTTT,CASSGTGAGSNQPQHF
TRBJ2-1,NA,TRBD2,TRBV5-4,TGTGCCAGCAGCTCCGCCTCGTTCGCGGGGGGTTGGGATGAGCAGTTCTTC,CASSSASFAGGWDEQFF
TRBJ2-3,NA,NA,TRBV7-8,TGTGCCAGCAGCTTACCGGGGGGCTTGGATACGCAGTATTTT,CASSLPGGLDTQYF
TRBJ1-2,few,NA,TRBV28,TGTGCCAGCAGTCGGCCAAGAGGCTATGGCTACACCTTC,CASSRPRGYGYTF
TRBJ1-6,NA,TRBD1,TRBV7-2,TGTGCCAGCATCCTTCCAGGGGGCGACTCACCCCTCCACTTT,CASILPGGDSPLHF
TRBJ1-4,NA,TRBD1,TRBV6-1,TGTGCCAGCAGTGGCCGGGACAGGGGGCAAAGTAATGAAAAACTGTTTTTT,CASSGRDRGQSNEKLFF
TRBJ2-1,once,TRBD2,TRBV5-1,TGCGCCAGCAGCCTCTCGACTAGCGGGGGGGCCCAGCAGTTCTTC,CASSLSTSGGAQQFF
TRBJ1-5,few,NA,TRBV6-1,TGTGCCAGCAGTGGAAGCTATAATCAGCCCCAGCATTTT,CASSGSYNQPQHF
TRBJ1-4,NA,TRBD1,TRBV9,TGTGCCAGCAGCGTAGGTCGGGACAGCCGTTCAACTAATGAAAAACTGTTTTTT,CASSVGRDSRSTNEKLFF
TRBJ2-1,NA,NA,TRBV27,TGTGCCAGCAGTTTAAGGGTCCGGGGAGGAAACAATGAGCAGTTCTTC,CASSLRVRGGNNEQFF
TRBJ1-5,NA,TRBD1,TRBV28,TGTGCCAGCAGTGACGGACAGGGAGCGGCTCAGCCCCAGCATTTT,CASSDGQGAAQPQHF
TRBJ2-3,NA,NA,TRBV7-6,TGTGCCAGCAGCTTAAGACTTCTCACAGATACGCAGTATTTT,CASSLRLLTDTQYF
TRBJ1-1,once,NA,TRBV7-6,TGTGCCAGCAGCTCGGCCCCCCAGGGTAACACTGAAGCTTTCTTT,CASSSAPQGNTEAFF
TRBJ2-3,NA,NA,TRBV27,TGTGCCAGCAGTTTAGCCAGGGGGGAGATTAGCACAGATACGCAGTATTTT,CASSLARGEISTDTQYF
TRBJ2-3,NA,TRBD1,TRBV19,TGTGCCAGTAGAATCACCCAGGGGGGCACAGATACGCAGTATTTT,CASRITQGGTDTQYF